Sequencing of this T cell receptor beta chain was carried out in a study of blood T cell repertoires in COVID-19. Study information: Collection of acute and convalescent COVID-19 samples took place in the United States, Italy and Spain.

Sequenced by immunoSEQ multiplex PCR; TCRdb stores in-frame clones only, minus some. The sample yields 230,000 or so clones, roughly nine tenths seen once. The germline gives CDR1 MGHRA, CDR2 YSYEKL. The V gene lost 3 bases and the J gene lost 1 base, with 9 bases spanning the gap. The CDR3 contains 15 residues. The chain links TRBV4-1 to TRBJ2-2, with D possibly being TRBD1 (5 bases). This sequence originates from a man aged 40-50 years with active or convalescent COVID-19. The source material was peripheral blood. CDR3 region: CASSHGHRNTGELFF. CDR3 nucleotides: TGCGCCAGCAGCCACGGACATAGGAACACCGGGGAGCTGTTTTTT.